This T cell receptor (beta chain) was captured by sequencing in a study of human T cells and chemical hapten exposure. Study-wide points: Among TCRs, those above 1 in 1000 frequency were unaffected by DPC sensitization. Expanded TCR sets contained significantly more large CDR3 similarity clusters than controls.

This clonotype occurred a few times. Its specificity is not known. Germline CDR1 and CDR2: LGHDT and YNNKEL (reference sequence). Trimming pared 1 base from V and 5 bases from J, leaving 17 bases between. The CDR3 has 16 amino acids. For the library, individual cDNA molecules each received unique molecular identifiers. Using its own MiXCR run on the RACE reads, TCRdb lists one record per CDR3 protein. Of under 400,000 distinct CDR3 sequences in the sample, 4.5% to 6% were seen once. Sample time point: pre-sensitization, week 0. Treatment specified: therapeutic diphenylcyclopropenone sensitization with weekly scalp DPC.

The input for sequencing was whole blood, taken in connection with sensitization to the hapten diphenylcyclopropenone (DPC). The J gene is TRBJ2-5, the V gene TRBV3-1; TRBD1 might be the D (5 bases). This clonotype was obtained from a woman aged 45 to 65 with alopecia areata. Some clones in this sample may be carry-over from other donors' samples. The CDR3: CASSQVRGQTRETQYF. The DNA for the CDR3 is TGTGCCAGCAGCCAAGTTAGAGGACAAACAAGGGAGACCCAGTACTTC.